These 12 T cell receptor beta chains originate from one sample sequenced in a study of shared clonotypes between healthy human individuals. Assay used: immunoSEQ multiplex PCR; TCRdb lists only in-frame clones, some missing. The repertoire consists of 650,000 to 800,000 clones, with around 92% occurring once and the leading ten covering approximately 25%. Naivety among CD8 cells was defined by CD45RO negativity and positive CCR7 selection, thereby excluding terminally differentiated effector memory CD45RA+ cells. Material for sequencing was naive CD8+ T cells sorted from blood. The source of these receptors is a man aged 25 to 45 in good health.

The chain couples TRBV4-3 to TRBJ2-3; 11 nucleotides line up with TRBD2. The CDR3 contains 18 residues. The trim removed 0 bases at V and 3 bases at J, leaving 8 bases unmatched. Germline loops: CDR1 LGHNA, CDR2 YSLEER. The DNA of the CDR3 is TGCGCCAGCAGCCAAGATTTGGAGACTAGCGGGATAACAGATACGCAGTATTTT. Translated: CASSQDLETSGITDTQYF.

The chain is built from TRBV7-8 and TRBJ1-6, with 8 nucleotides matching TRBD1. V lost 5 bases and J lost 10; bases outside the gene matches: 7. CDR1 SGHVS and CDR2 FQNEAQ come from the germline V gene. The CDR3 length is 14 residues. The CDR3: CASSPTGEFSPLHF. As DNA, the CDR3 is TGTGCCAGCAGCCCGACAGGGGAATTCTCACCCCTCCACTTT.

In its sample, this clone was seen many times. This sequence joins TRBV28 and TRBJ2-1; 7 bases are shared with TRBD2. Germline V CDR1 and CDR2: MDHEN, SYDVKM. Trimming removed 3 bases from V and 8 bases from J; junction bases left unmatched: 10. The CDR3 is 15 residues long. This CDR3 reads CASSFVVGGPDEQFF. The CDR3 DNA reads TGTGCCAGCAGTTTCGTAGTGGGAGGGCCTGATGAGCAGTTCTTC.

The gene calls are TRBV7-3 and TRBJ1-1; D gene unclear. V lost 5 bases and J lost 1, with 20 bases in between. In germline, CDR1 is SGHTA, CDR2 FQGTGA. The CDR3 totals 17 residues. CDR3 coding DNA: TGTGCCAGCAGCATCCACCGGACCACAACATCGAACACTGAAGCTTTCTTT. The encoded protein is CASSIHRTTTSNTEAFF. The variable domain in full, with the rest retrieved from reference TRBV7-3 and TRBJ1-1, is GAGVSQTPSNKVTEKGKYVELRCDPISGHTALYWYRQSLGQGPEFLIYFQGTGAADDSGLPNDRFFAVRPEGSVSTLKIQRTERGDSAVYLCASSIHRTTTSNTEAFFGQGTRLTVV.

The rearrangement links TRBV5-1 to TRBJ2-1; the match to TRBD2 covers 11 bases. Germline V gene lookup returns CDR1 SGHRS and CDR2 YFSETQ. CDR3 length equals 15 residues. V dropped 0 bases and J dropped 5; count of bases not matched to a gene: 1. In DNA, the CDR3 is TGCGCCAGCAGCTTGGAACTAGCGGGAGACAATGAGCAGTTCTTC. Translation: CASSLELAGDNEQFF.

CDR3 sequence reads: CASRGTSYNEQFF. The CDR3 nucleotides are TGCGCCAGCAGGGGGACCTCATACAATGAGCAGTTCTTC. J is TRBJ2-1 and V is TRBV5-1; either TRBD1 or TRBD2 may fit D (5 bases each). Between the trimmed V and J ends, which lost 5 bases and 4 bases, there was a span of 10 bases. CDR1 and CDR2 (germline): SGHRS, YFSETQ. This CDR3 has 13 amino acids.

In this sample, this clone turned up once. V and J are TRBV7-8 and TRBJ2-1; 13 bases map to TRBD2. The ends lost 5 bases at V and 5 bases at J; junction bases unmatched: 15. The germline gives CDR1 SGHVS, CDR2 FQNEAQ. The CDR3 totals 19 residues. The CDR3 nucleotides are TGTGCCAGCAGCCTCAGACTAGCGGGAGGCGGAAAGGATGACAATGAGCAGTTCTTC. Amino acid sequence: CASSLRLAGGGKDDNEQFF.

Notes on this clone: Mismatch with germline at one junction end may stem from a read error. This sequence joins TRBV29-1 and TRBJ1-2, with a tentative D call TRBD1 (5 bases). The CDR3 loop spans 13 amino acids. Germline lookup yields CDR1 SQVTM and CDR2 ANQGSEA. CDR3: CSPWDPSNYSYTF. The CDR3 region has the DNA TGCAGCCCCTGGGACCCCAGTAACTATAGCTACACCTTC.

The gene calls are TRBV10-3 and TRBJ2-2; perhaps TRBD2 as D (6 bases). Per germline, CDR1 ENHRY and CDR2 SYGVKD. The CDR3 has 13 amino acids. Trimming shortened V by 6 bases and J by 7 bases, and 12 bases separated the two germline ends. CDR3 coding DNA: TGTGCCATCAGGGAGGGCCCTGTCGGGGAGCTGTTTTTT. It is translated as CAIREGPVGELFF.

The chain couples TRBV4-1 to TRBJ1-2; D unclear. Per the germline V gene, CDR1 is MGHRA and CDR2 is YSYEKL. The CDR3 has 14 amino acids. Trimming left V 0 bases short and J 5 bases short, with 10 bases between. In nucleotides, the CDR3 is TGCGCCAGCAGCCAAGATAAAGGAGGGTATGGCTACACCTTC. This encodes CASSQDKGGYGYTF.

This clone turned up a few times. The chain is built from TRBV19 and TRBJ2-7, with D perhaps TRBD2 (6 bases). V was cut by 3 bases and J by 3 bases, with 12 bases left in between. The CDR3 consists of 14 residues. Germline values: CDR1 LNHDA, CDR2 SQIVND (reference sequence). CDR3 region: CASSIRERSYEQYF. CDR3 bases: TGTGCCAGTAGTATCCGGGAGAGGAGCTACGAGCAGTACTTC.

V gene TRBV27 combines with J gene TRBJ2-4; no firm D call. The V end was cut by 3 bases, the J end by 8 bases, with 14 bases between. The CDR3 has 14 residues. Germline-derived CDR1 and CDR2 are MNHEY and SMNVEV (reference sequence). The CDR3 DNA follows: TGTGCCAGCAGTTTTTTATCAGGTCGGGACATTCAGTACTTC. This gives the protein CASSFLSGRDIQYF.